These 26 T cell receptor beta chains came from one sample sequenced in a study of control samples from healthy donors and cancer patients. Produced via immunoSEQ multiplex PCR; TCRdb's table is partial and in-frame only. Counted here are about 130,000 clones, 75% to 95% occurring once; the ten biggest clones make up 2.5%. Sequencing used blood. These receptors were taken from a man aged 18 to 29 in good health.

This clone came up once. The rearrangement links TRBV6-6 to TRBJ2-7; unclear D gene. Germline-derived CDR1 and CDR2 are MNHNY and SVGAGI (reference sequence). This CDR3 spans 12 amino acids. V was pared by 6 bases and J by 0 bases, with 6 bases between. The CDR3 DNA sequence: TGTGCCAGCAGCGAAAGCTCCTACGAGCAGTACGTC. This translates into CASSESSYEQYV.

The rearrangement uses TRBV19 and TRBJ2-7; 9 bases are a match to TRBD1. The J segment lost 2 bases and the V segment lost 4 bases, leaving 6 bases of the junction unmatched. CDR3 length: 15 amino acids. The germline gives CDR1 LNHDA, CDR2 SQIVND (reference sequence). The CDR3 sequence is CASSRGTGFTYEQYF. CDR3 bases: TGTGCCAGTAGTAGAGGGACAGGGTTTACCTACGAGCAGTACTTC.

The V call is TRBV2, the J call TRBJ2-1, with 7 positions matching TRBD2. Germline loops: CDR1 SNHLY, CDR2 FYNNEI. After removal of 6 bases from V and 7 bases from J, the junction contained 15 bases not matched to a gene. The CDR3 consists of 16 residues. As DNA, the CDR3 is TGTGCCAGCAGCCCGTTAGAGGGAGGGCCGAGGAATGAGCAGTTCTTC. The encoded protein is CASSPLEGGPRNEQFF. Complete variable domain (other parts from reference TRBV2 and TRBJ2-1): EPEVTQTPSHQVTQMGQEVILRCVPISNHLYFYWYRQILGQKVEFLVSFYNNEISEKSEIFDDQFSVERPDGSNFTLKIRSTKLEDSAMYFCASSPLEGGPRNEQFFGPGTRLTVL.

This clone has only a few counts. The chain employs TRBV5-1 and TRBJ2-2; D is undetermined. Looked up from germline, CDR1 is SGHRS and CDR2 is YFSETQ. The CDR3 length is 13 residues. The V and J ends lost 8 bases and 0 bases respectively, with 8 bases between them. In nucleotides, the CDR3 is TGCGCCAGGGGATCAACGAACACCGGGGAGCTGTTTTTT. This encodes CARGSTNTGELFF.

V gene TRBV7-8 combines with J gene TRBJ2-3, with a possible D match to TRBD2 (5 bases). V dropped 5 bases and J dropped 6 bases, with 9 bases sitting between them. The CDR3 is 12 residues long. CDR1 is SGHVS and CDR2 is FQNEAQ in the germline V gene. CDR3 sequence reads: CASSAGSDTQYF. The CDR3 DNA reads TGTGCCAGCAGCGCGGGTTCGGATACGCAGTATTTT. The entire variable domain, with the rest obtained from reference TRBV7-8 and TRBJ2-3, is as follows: GAGVSQSPRYKVAKRGQDVALRCDPISGHVSLFWYQQALGQGPEFLTYFQNEAQLDKSGLPSDRFFAERPEGSVSTLKIQRTQQEDSAVYLCASSAGSDTQYFGPGTRLTVL.

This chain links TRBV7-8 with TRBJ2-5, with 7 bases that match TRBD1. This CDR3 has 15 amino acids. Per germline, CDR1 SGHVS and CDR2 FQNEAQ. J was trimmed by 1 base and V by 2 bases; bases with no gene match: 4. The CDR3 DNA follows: TGTGCCAGCAGCTTAACAGGGGCCTTCCAAGAGACCCAGTACTTC. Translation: CASSLTGAFQETQYF.

The CDR3 nucleotides are TGTGCCAGCAGTTTATCCCTGGATGGCTACACCTTC. Amino acid sequence: CASSLSLDGYTF. J is TRBJ1-2 and V is TRBV12-3 or TRBV12-4, with D unresolved. V shed 2 bases and J shed 6 bases, with 7 bases lying between them. This CDR3 has 12 amino acids.

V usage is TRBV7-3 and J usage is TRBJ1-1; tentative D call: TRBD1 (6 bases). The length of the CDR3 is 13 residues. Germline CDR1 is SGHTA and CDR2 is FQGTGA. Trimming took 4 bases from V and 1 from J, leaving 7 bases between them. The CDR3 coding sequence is TGTGCCAGCAGCTGGGGGCGGAACACTGAAGCTTTCTTT. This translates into CASSWGRNTEAFF.

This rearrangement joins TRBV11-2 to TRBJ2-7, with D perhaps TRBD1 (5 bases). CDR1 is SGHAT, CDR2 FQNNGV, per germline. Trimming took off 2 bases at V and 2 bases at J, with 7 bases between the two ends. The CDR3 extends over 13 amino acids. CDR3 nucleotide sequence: TGTGCCAGCAGCTTAACAGGTCCCTACGAGCAGTACTTC. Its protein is CASSLTGPYEQYF. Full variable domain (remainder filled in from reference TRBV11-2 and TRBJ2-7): EAGVAQSPRYKIIEKRQSVAFWCNPISGHATLYWYQQILGQGPKLLIQFQNNGVVDDSQLPKDRFSAERLKGVDSTLKIQPAKLEDSAVYLCASSLTGPYEQYFGPGTRLTVT.

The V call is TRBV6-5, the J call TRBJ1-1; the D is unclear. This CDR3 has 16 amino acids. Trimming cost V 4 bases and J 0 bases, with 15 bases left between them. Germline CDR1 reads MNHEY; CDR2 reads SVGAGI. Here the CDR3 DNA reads TGTGCCAGCAGTTCCCGTCGCAGTACTATGAACACTGAAGCTTTCTTT. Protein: CASSSRRSTMNTEAFF.

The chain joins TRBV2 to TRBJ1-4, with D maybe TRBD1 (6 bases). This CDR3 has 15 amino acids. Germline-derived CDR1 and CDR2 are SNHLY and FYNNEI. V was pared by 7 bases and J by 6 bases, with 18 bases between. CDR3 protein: CASKKPGGRDEKLFF. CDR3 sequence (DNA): TGTGCCAGCAAAAAACCCGGGGGGCGTGATGAAAAACTGTTTTTT.

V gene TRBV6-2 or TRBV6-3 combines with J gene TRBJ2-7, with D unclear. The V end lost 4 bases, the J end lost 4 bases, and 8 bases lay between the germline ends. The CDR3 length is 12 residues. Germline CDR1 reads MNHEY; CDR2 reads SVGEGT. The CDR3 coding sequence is TGTGCCAGCAGTTCCTTACTATACGAGCAGTACGTC. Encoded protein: CASSSLLYEQYV.

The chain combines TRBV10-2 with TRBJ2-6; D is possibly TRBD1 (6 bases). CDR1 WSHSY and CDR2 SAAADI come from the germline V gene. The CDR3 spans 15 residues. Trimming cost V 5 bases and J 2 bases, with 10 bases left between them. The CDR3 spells CASSPRTAGANVLTF. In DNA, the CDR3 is TGCGCCAGCAGTCCGAGGACAGCTGGGGCCAACGTCCTGACTTTC.

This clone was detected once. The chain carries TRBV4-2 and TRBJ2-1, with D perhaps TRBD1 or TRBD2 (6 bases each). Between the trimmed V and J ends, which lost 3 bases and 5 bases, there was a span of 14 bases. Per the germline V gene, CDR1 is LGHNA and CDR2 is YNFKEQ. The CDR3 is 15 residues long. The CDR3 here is CASSQEGVENNEQFF. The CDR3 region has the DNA TGTGCCAGCAGCCAGGAGGGGGTTGAAAACAATGAGCAGTTCTTC.

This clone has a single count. In nucleotides, the CDR3 is TGTGCCAGCAGCTTAGGAGCGGGAGCCTCCTACGAGCAGTACGTC. This translates into CASSLGAGASYEQYV. The chain is built from TRBV11-2 and TRBJ2-7; TRBD2 matches 8 bases. CDR1 is SGHAT and CDR2 is FQNNGV in the germline V gene. Trimming took 1 base from V and 0 from J; bases not matched to a gene: 2. This CDR3 contains 15 residues.

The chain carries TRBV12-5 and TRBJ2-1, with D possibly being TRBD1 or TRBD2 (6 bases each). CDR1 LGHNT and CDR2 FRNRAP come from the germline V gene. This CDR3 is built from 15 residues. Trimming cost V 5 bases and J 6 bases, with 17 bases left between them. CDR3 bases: TGTGCTAGTGGTCCCCCTAGAAAGGGGGGCAATGAGCAGTTCTTC. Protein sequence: CASGPPRKGGNEQFF.

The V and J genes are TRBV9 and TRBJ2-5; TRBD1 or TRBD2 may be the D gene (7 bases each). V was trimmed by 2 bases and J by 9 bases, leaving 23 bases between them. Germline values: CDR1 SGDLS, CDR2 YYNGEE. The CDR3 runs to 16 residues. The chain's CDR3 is CASSVLDAGGVTAQYF. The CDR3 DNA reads TGTGCCAGCAGCGTTTTGGATGCAGGGGGGGTCACGGCCCAGTACTTC. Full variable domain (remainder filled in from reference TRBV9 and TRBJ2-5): DSGVTQTPKHLITATGQRVTLRCSPRSGDLSVYWYQQSLDQGLQFLIQYYNGEERAKGNILERFSAQQFPDLHSELNLSSLELGDSALYFCASSVLDAGGVTAQYFGPGTRLLVL.

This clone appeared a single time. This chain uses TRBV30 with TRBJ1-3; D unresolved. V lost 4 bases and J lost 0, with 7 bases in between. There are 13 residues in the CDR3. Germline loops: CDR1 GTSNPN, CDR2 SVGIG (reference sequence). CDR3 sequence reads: CAWMVSSGNTIYF. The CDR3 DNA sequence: TGTGCCTGGATGGTCTCCTCTGGAAACACCATATATTTT.

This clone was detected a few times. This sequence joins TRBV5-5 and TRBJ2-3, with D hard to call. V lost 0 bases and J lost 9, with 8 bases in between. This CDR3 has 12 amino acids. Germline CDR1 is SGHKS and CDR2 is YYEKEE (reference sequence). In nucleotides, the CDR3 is TGTGCCAGCAGCTTGGAGACCCAAACGCAGTATTTT. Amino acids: CASSLETQTQYF. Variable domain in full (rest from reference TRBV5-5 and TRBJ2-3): DAGVTQSPTHLIKTRGQQVTLRCSPISGHKSVSWYQQVLGQGPQFIFQYYEKEERGRGNFPDRFSARQFPNYSSELNVNALLLGDSALYLCASSLETQTQYFGPGTRLTVL.

Here the CDR3 reads CASSLATSGSGKPYEQYV. The DNA for the CDR3 is TGTGCCAGCAGCTTAGCGACTAGCGGGAGTGGAAAACCCTACGAGCAGTACGTC. The chain recombines TRBV7-2 with TRBJ2-7; 12 bases are shared with TRBD2. V dropped 0 bases and J dropped 2; count of bases not matched to a gene: 8. The CDR3 is made up of 18 amino acids. CDR1 is SGHTA and CDR2 is FQGNSA in the germline V gene.

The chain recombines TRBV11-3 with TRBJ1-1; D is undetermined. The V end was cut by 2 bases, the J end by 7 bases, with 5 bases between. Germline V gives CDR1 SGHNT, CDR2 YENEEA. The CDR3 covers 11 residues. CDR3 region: CASSLKFEAFF. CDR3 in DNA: TGTGCCAGCAGCTTAAAGTTTGAAGCTTTCTTT. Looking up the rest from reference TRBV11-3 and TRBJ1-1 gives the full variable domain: EAGVVQSPRYKIIEKKQPVAFWCNPISGHNTLYWYLQNLGQGPELLIRYENEEAVDDSQLPKDRFSAERLKGVDSTLKIQPAELGDSAVYLCASSLKFEAFFGQGTRLTVV.

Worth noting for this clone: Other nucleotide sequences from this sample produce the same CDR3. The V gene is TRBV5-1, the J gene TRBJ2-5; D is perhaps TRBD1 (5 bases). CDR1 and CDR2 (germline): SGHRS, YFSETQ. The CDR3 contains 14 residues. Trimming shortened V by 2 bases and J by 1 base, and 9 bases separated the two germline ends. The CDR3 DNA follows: TGCGCCAGCAGCTTAACCACAGGCCAAGAGACCCAGTACTTC. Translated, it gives CASSLTTGQETQYF.

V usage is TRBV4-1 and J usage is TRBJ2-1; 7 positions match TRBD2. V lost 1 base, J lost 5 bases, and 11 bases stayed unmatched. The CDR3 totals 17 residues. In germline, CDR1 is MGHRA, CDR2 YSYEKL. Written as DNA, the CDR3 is TGCGCCAGCAGCCAAGTGGGGGGAGGGTCCCTCAACAATGAGCAGTTCTTC. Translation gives CASSQVGGGSLNNEQFF.

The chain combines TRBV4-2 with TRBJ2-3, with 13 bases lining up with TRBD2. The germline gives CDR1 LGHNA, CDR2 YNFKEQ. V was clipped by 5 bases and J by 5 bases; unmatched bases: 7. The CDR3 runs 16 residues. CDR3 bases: TGTGCCAGCAGCACTAGCGGGGGGGTAGGTAAAGATACGCAGTATTTT. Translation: CASSTSGGVGKDTQYF.

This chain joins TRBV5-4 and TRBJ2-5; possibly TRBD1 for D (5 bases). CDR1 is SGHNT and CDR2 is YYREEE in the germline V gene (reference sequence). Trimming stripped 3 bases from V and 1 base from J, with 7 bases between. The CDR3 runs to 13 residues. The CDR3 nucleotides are TGTGCCAGCAGCTCAGGGTCCCAAGAGACCCAGTACTTC. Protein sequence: CASSSGSQETQYF.

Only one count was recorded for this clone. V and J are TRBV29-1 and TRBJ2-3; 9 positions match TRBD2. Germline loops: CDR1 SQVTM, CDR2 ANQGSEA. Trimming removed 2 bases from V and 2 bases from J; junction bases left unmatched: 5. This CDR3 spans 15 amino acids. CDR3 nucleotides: TGCAGCGTTGAACTTGCGGGGGGGAACACAGATACGCAGTATTTT. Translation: CSVELAGGNTDTQYF.